Sample share makes the clone carrying this TCR beta chain medium-sized. The entry originates in a study of T cells after yellow fever vaccination. TCRdb re-derived calls from the 5' RACE reads in MiXCR, one entry per CDR3 protein. The data hold about 10,000 distinct CDR3 sequences, with less than 6% observed a single time. Study conclusions and caveats: Most clones from primary vaccination resurfaced after the booster (around 97% CD4, around 90% CD8). When the response was secondary, it was weaker but reached its peak faster, day 5 versus 15.

Specimen: PBMCs, either bulk or a sorted T-cell subset (CD4+, CD8+, memory, or dextramer-sorted; not recorded which), collected around 15 days after the first yellow fever vaccination. This TCR was recovered from a man aged 18 to 29 who received the YFV17D yellow fever vaccine.

Here the CDR3 reads CSVLLPPGSDTQYF. The DNA of the CDR3 is TGCAGCGTTCTCTTGCCTCCCGGATCAGATACGCAGTATTTT. V and J are TRBV29-1 and TRBJ2-3; no clear D. The CDR3 runs 14 residues. V was pared by 5 bases and J by 4 bases, with 16 bases between. The V gene's germline CDR1 is SQVTM and CDR2 ANQGSEA.